These 27 T cell receptor beta chains were all obtained from the same sample, sequenced in a study of T cell responses to AZD1222 COVID-19 vaccine. Clones were read by immunoSEQ multiplex PCR, and TCRdb kept only the in-frame ones, dropping some. The sample holds approximately 90,000 clones, around 85% seen once. Sequences were derived from peripheral blood, sampled on day 0 of AZD1222 vaccination. Receptors were obtained from an adult in good health.

The chain uses TRBV9 and TRBJ1-1; TRBD1 is a possible D gene (5 bases). Deletions cut 4 bases from V and 5 bases from J, with 15 bases between. Germline V gene sequence: CDR1 SGDLS, CDR2 YYNGEE. The CDR3 loop spans 14 amino acids. The CDR3 DNA sequence: TGTGCCAGCAGCTCCTCAACCGAGGGGACTGAAGCTTTCTTT. Protein: CASSSSTEGTEAFF.

A few counts support this clone. The genes are TRBV15 and TRBJ1-4, with D perhaps matching TRBD1 (5 bases). The germline V and J ends were trimmed by 3 bases and 4 bases, with 15 bases remaining between them. CDR3 length: 16 amino acids. Germline V gene sequence: CDR1 LNHNV, CDR2 YYDKDF (reference sequence). CDR3 residues: CATSRGTEPLNEKLFF. The CDR3 bases are TGTGCCACCAGCAGGGGGACGGAGCCCCTTAATGAAAAACTGTTTTTT.

This clone was observed a few times. The V and J genes are TRBV14 and TRBJ2-7; D is undetermined. V gave up 3 bases and J gave up 4 bases, with 7 bases separating them. Germline loops: CDR1 SGHDN, CDR2 FVKESK. The CDR3 totals 12 residues. In DNA, the CDR3 is TGTGCCAGCAGCCATAATGGTTACGAGCAGTACTTC. As protein: CASSHNGYEQYF.

In its sample, this clone was seen once. The rearrangement links TRBV28 to TRBJ2-1; 8 bases map to TRBD2. The CDR3 extends over 17 amino acids. Per germline, CDR1 MDHEN and CDR2 SYDVKM. After removal of 2 bases from V and 6 bases from J, the junction contained 12 bases not matched to a gene. The CDR3 DNA reads TGTGCCAGCAGTTTAGTTGCAGGGACTAGGAAATCCAATGAGCAGTTCTTC. It encodes CASSLVAGTRKSNEQFF.

V gene TRBV7-2 combines with J gene TRBJ1-1, with TRBD1 matching 8 bases. The CDR3 spans 14 residues. V shed 3 bases and J 1 base; nucleotides not matched to a gene: 1. Per germline, CDR1 SGHTA and CDR2 FQGNSA. The CDR3 region is CASSFGTGNTEAFF. As DNA, the CDR3 is TGTGCCAGCAGCTTCGGGACAGGGAACACTGAAGCTTTCTTT. Full variable domain (remainder filled in from reference TRBV7-2 and TRBJ1-1): GAGVSQSPSNKVTEKGKDVELRCDPISGHTALYWYRQSLGQGLEFLIYFQGNSAPDKSGLPSDRFSAERTGGSVSTLTIQRTQQEDSAVYLCASSFGTGNTEAFFGQGTRLTVV.

The gene calls are TRBV19 and TRBJ2-5; 8 bases match TRBD2. Germline lookup yields CDR1 LNHDA and CDR2 SQIVND (reference sequence). The junction had 6 bases not matched to a gene; V was cut back by 3 bases and J by 3 bases. The CDR3 has 15 amino acids. CDR3 protein: CASSITGTREETQYF. The CDR3 bases are TGTGCCAGTAGTATTACCGGGACTAGGGAAGAGACCCAGTACTTC.

V is TRBV11-2 and J is TRBJ1-4; 7 bases align to TRBD1. Looked up from germline, CDR1 is SGHAT and CDR2 is FQNNGV. The CDR3 runs 14 residues. Trimming at V came to 4 bases and at J to 7 bases, leaving 6 bases not matched to a gene. The CDR3 spells CASSSREGAEKLFF. CDR3 DNA: TGTGCCAGCAGCTCCCGGGAGGGGGCTGAAAAACTGTTTTTT.

DNA of the CDR3: TGTGCCAGCAGCTTTGGACTAGCGGAAAGGGAGCAGTACTTC. Translation: CASSFGLAEREQYF. V is TRBV7-9 and J is TRBJ2-7, with 10 bases that match TRBD2. The CDR3 loop spans 14 amino acids. V gave up 3 bases and J gave up 7 bases; unmatched junction bases: 6. The germline CDR1 and CDR2 sequences are SEHNR and FQNEAQ (reference sequence).

This rearrangement joins TRBV2 to TRBJ1-3; 9 bases map to TRBD1. The CDR3 is made up of 14 amino acids. In germline, CDR1 is SNHLY, CDR2 FYNNEI. Trimming removed 6 bases from V and 4 bases from J; junction bases left unmatched: 4. The chain's CDR3 is CASSPGQGGNTIYF. Written as DNA, the CDR3 is TGTGCCAGCAGCCCGGGACAGGGAGGAAACACCATATATTTT.

Only one count was recorded for this clone. This chain connects TRBV28 to TRBJ1-2; D perhaps matches TRBD1 (5 bases). CDR1 is MDHEN, CDR2 SYDVKM, per germline. The V end was cut by 1 base, the J end by 2 bases, with 11 bases between. CDR3 length: 15 residues. The CDR3 DNA follows: TGTGCCAGCAGTTTATCCGCGGGACCCAACTATGGCTACACCTTC. Translated: CASSLSAGPNYGYTF.

This clone occurred once. The chain uses TRBV9 and TRBJ2-3; D gene uncertain. V shed 1 base and J shed 2 bases, with 8 bases lying between them. Germline loops: CDR1 SGDLS, CDR2 YYNGEE. The CDR3 contains 14 residues. The chain's CDR3 is CASSVTVFTDTQYF. The CDR3 DNA follows: TGTGCCAGCAGCGTAACAGTCTTCACAGATACGCAGTATTTT. The variable domain in full, completed from reference TRBV9 and TRBJ2-3, reads DSGVTQTPKHLITATGQRVTLRCSPRSGDLSVYWYQQSLDQGLQFLIQYYNGEERAKGNILERFSAQQFPDLHSELNLSSLELGDSALYFCASSVTVFTDTQYFGPGTRLTVL.

This chain connects TRBV4-2 to TRBJ1-1, with D possibly being TRBD1 (5 bases). V gave up 0 bases and J gave up 2 bases, with 10 bases separating them. The CDR3 runs to 15 residues. Germline V lookup: CDR1 LGHNA, CDR2 YNFKEQ. The CDR3 spells CASSQDRQGNTEAFF. In DNA, the CDR3 is TGTGCCAGCAGCCAAGACCGCCAGGGTAACACTGAAGCTTTCTTT.

This chain uses TRBV6-6 with TRBJ1-2, with unresolved D. The CDR3 sequence is 13 residues long. V was trimmed by 6 bases and J by 6 bases, leaving 14 bases between them. Per germline, CDR1 MNHNY and CDR2 SVGAGI (reference sequence). DNA of the CDR3: TGTGCCAGCAGGAACGGAGAAGGGCATGGCTACACCTTC. As protein: CASRNGEGHGYTF.

The gene calls are TRBV28 and TRBJ1-5, with a tentative D call TRBD1 (5 bases). The CDR3 covers 15 residues. The germline gives CDR1 MDHEN, CDR2 SYDVKM. The germline V and J ends were trimmed by 7 bases and 6 bases, with 19 bases remaining between them. The CDR3 sequence is CASNNGGASFQPQHF. The CDR3 nucleotides read TGTGCCAGCAATAACGGAGGGGCGAGCTTTCAGCCCCAGCATTTT.

The rearrangement uses TRBV3-1 (or the pseudogene TRBV3-2) and TRBJ2-7; 8 bases align to TRBD2. V lost 8 bases to trimming and J lost 1 base; unmatched junction nucleotides: 7. Germline CDR1 and CDR2: LGHDT and YNNKEL (reference sequence). The CDR3 consists of 14 residues. The CDR3 reads CASRTAGESYEQYF. For the CDR3, the DNA is TGTGCCAGCCGCACAGCGGGAGAGTCCTACGAGCAGTACTTC.

This chain links TRBV7-2 with TRBJ2-7; 10 positions agree with TRBD2. The CDR3 runs 15 residues. The ends lost 3 bases at V and 2 bases at J; junction bases unmatched: 4. Germline V CDR1 and CDR2: SGHTA, FQGNSA. DNA of the CDR3: TGTGCCAGCAGCTTCTCGAGCGGGAGGGCCTACGAGCAGTACTTC. Encoded protein: CASSFSSGRAYEQYF.

This chain links TRBV18 with TRBJ2-7; a weak D match, TRBD2 (6 bases). Trimming removed 3 bases from V and 1 base from J, with 10 bases in between. This CDR3 is built from 14 residues. The germline V gene has CDR1 KGHSH and CDR2 LQKENI. The CDR3 coding sequence is TGTGCCAGCTCACCCGACCGGGGGTCCTACGAGCAGTACTTC. Residues: CASSPDRGSYEQYF.

The genes are TRBV28 and TRBJ2-6, with 9 bases aligning to TRBD1. Germline assignment: CDR1 MDHEN and CDR2 SYDVKM. The ends lost 8 bases at V and 2 bases at J; junction bases unmatched: 13. This CDR3 has 18 amino acids. The CDR3 loop reads CASGASGQGETGANVLTF. CDR3 in DNA: TGTGCCAGCGGAGCCTCGGGACAGGGTGAGACTGGGGCCAACGTCCTGACTTTC.

The chain combines TRBV1 with TRBJ2-6; TRBD1, the table's D call, was not compared with the DNA. TRBV1 is a pseudogene. The CDR3 runs 15 residues. This CDR3 reads CTSRHAQSRANVLTF. The DNA for the CDR3 is TGCACCAGCAGGCATGCACAAAGTCGGGCCAACGTCCTGACTTTC.

V is TRBV19 and J is TRBJ2-1; 10 bases map to TRBD1. V trimming: 4 bases; J trimming: 2 bases; junction bases outside the gene matches: 5. This CDR3 is 16 amino acids long. In germline, CDR1 is LNHDA, CDR2 SQIVND (reference sequence). The CDR3 is CASSTRDRGTYNEQFF. Here the CDR3 DNA reads TGTGCCAGTAGTACCCGGGACAGGGGAACCTACAATGAGCAGTTCTTC.

The V call is TRBV5-4, the J call TRBJ1-2; D gene ambiguous. Trimming removed 0 bases at V and 3 bases at J, with 9 bases between. CDR1 and CDR2 from the germline V gene are SGHNT and YYREEE (reference sequence). This CDR3 contains 14 residues. CDR3 nucleotides: TGTGCCAGCAGCTTGGAAAGGGATTACTATGGCTACACCTTC. It encodes CASSLERDYYGYTF.

This clone was seen once. The chain recombines TRBV29-1 with TRBJ1-5; TRBD1 is a possible D gene (5 bases). Germline CDR1 and CDR2: SQVTM and ANQGSEA. This CDR3 is built from 14 residues. V was cut by 6 bases and J by 3 bases, with 15 bases left in between. CDR3 bases: TGCAGCGTCGCCCCGGGGGGGATCAATCAGCCCCAGCATTTT. Translating gives CSVAPGGINQPQHF.

The chain employs TRBV9 and TRBJ2-1, with D unresolved. CDR3 length: 14 amino acids. CDR1 and CDR2 from the germline V gene are SGDLS and YYNGEE. V was cut by 5 bases and J by 8 bases, with 17 bases left in between. Here the CDR3 reads CASSRATLAYEQFF. The CDR3 DNA is TGTGCCAGCAGTCGAGCCACTTTAGCCTATGAGCAGTTCTTC.

The rearrangement links TRBV6-2 or TRBV6-3 to TRBJ1-5; D is unclear. Trimming cost V 2 bases and J 7 bases, with 9 bases left between them. CDR3 length equals 13 residues. Germline CDR1 and CDR2: MNHEY and SVGEGT. CDR3 protein: CASSYGSQQPQHF. In DNA form, the CDR3 reads TGTGCCAGCAGTTACGGGTCGCAGCAGCCCCAGCATTTT.

The J gene is TRBJ2-3, the V gene TRBV7-6; TRBD2 aligns across 7 bases. The V gene's germline CDR1 is SGHVS and CDR2 FNYEAQ. The CDR3 has 17 residues. V trimming: 3 bases; J trimming: 0 bases; junction bases outside the gene matches: 9. Here the CDR3 reads CASSFRIAGSSTDTQYF. The CDR3 coding sequence is TGTGCCAGCAGCTTTAGGATAGCGGGCTCTAGCACAGATACGCAGTATTTT.

The chain is built from TRBV19 and TRBJ1-5; D remains unclear. Trimming shortened V by 6 bases and J by 6 bases, and 18 bases separated the two germline ends. Germline V gene data show CDR1 as LNHDA and CDR2 as SQIVND (reference sequence). The CDR3 has 15 residues. For the CDR3, the DNA is TGTGCCAGTAGAAGATGGGAAAGTCCCAGTCAGCCCCAGCATTTT. It encodes CASRRWESPSQPQHF.

The chain joins TRBV30 to TRBJ1-6, with D maybe TRBD1 (6 bases). The CDR3 is made up of 14 amino acids. The ends were cut back, 3 bases at V and 5 bases at J, with 11 bases in the middle. CDR1 and CDR2 from the germline V gene are GTSNPN and SVGIG (reference sequence). The CDR3, as DNA: TGTGCCTGGAGGAGGGACACTGATAATTCACCCCTCCACTTT. Amino acid sequence: CAWRRDTDNSPLHF.